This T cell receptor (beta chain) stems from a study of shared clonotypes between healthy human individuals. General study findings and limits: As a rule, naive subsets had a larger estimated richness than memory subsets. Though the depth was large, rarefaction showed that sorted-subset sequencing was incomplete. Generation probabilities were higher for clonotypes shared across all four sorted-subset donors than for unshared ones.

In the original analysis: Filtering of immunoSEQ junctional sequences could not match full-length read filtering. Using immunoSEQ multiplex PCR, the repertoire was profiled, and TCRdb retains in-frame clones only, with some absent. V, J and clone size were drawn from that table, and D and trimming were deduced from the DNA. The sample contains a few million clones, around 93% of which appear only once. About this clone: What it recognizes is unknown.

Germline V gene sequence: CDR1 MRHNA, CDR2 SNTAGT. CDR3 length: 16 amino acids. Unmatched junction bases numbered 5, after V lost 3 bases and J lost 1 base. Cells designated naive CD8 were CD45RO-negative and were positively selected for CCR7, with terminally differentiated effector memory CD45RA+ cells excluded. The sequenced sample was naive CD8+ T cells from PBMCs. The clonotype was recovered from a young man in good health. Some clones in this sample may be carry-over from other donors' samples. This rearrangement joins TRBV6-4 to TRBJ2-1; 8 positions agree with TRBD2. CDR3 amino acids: CASSESGTRSYNEQFF. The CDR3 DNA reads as TGTGCCAGCAGTGAGAGCGGGACTAGGTCCTACAATGAGCAGTTCTTC.